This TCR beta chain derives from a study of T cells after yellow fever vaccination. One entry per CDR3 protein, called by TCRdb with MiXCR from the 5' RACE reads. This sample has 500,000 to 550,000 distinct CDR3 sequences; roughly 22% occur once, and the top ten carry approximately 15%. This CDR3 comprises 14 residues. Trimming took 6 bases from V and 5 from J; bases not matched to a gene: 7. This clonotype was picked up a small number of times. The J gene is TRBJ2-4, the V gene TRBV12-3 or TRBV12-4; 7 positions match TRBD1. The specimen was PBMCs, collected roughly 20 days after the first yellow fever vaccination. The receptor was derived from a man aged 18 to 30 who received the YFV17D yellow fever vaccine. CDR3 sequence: CASSRRDSENIQYF. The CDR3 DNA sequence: TGTGCCAGCAGCCGACGGGACAGTGAAAACATTCAGTACTTC.